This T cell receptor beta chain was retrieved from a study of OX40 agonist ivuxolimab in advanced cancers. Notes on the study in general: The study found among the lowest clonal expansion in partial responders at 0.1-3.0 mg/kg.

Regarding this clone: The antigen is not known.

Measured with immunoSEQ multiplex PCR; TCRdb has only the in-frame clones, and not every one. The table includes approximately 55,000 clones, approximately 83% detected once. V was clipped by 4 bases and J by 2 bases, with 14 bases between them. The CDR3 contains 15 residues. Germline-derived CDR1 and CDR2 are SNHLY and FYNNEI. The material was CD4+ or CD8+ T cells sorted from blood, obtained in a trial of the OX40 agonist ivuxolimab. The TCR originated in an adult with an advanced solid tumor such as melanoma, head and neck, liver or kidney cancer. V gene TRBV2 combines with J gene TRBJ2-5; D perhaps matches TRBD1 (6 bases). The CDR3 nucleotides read TGTGCCAGCAGTGTGAGGGGACATCCACAAGAGACCCAGTACTTC. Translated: CASSVRGHPQETQYF.